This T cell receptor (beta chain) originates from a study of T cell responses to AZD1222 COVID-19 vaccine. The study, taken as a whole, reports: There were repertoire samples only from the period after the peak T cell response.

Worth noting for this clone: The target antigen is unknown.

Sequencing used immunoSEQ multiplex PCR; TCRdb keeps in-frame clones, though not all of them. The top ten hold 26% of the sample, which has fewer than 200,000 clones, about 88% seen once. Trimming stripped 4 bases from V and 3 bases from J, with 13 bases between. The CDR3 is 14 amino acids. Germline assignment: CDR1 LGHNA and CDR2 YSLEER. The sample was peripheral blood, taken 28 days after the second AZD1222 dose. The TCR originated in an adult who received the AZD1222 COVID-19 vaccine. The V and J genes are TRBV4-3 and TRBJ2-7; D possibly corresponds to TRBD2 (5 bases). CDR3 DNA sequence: TGCGCCAGCAGCCCGGCGGGCGCAGTCTACGAGCAGTACTTC. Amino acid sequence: CASSPAGAVYEQYF.